One sample yielded the 19 T cell receptor beta chains listed below, sequenced in a study of T cells in Graves' hyperthyroidism and ophthalmopathy. The TCR beta CDR3 regions underwent amplification using RNA transcripts as the source. The primer set for the first-round RT-PCR of the TCR CDR3 was HTBI. MiXCR, run by TCRdb on the multiplex PCR reads, gives a single entry per CDR3 protein. The table has 470,000 or so distinct CDR3 sequences, roughly 20% seen once; the top ten hold 26%. The specimen was blood. The source of these receptors is a young man with Graves' hyperthyroidism.

This clonotype was seen many times. V gene TRBV6-1 combines with J gene TRBJ1-2; no clear D gene. This CDR3 region has 12 residues. Germline V gene lookup returns CDR1 MNHNS and CDR2 SASEGT. Trimming removed 4 bases at V and 4 bases at J, with 7 bases between. The CDR3 coding sequence is TGTGCCAGCAGTGGCACAGTCTATGGCTACACCTTC. This sequence encodes CASSGTVYGYTF.

This clonotype occurred many times. The V call is TRBV7-2, the J call TRBJ1-1; D not certain. Trimming removed 3 bases from V and 8 bases from J, with 13 bases in between. Germline V gene data show CDR1 as SGHTA and CDR2 as FQGNSA. The CDR3 runs to 13 residues. CDR3 in amino acids: CASSFIREGEAFF. The CDR3 DNA reads TGTGCCAGCAGCTTCATCAGAGAAGGGGAAGCTTTCTTT.

This clonotype appeared many times. CDR3 nucleotide sequence: TGTGCCAGCAGCTTCCCCCTCCGGGACAGGCGGAACACTGAAGCTTTCTTT. It is translated as CASSFPLRDRRNTEAFF. The chain joins TRBV28 to TRBJ1-1; 8 positions agree with TRBD1. V shed 6 bases, J shed 1 base, and the junction held 13 bases outside the gene matches. The CDR3 contains 17 residues. Germline assignment: CDR1 MDHEN and CDR2 SYDVKM.

The chain is built from TRBV9 and TRBJ2-3; D is possibly TRBD2 (6 bases). The V end lost 4 bases, the J end lost 3 bases, and 18 bases lay between the germline ends. CDR1 and CDR2 from the germline V gene are SGDLS and YYNGEE. The CDR3 has 16 amino acids. The CDR3, as DNA: TGTGCCAGCAGCCCCCGGGGGTGGACAACTACAGATACGCAGTATTTT. Translating it yields CASSPRGWTTTDTQYF.

Only a few counts were recorded for this clonotype. The V and J genes are TRBV6-1 and TRBJ1-6; D gene ambiguous. The germline V gene has CDR1 MNHNS and CDR2 SASEGT. V lost 6 bases, J lost 2 bases, and 8 bases lay in between. CDR3 length: 14 residues. This chain's CDR3 is CASRSGPYNSPLHF. CDR3 sequence (DNA): TGTGCCAGCAGGTCCGGGCCCTATAATTCACCCCTCCACTTT.

This rearrangement joins TRBV29-1 to TRBJ2-7; 7 positions match TRBD2. The germline CDR1 and CDR2 sequences are SQVTM and ANQGSEA. With V trimmed by 2 bases and J by 0 bases, 7 bases remained unmatched. This CDR3 has 15 residues. This CDR3 is CSVEPRAGSSYEQYF. The CDR3 region has the DNA TGCAGCGTTGAACCCCGAGCGGGATCCTCCTACGAGCAGTACTTC.

This clonotype showed up many times. The chain employs TRBV12-3 or TRBV12-4 and TRBJ1-6; D is unresolved. The V gene lost 5 bases and the J gene lost 8 bases, with 10 bases spanning the gap. The CDR3 covers 13 residues. The CDR3 DNA reads as TGTGCCAGCAGTCCCAGCACCCATTCACCCCTCCACTTT. Amino acids: CASSPSTHSPLHF.

The V and J genes are TRBV20-1 and TRBJ2-7; TRBD2 matches at 14 bases. The junction had 5 bases not matched to a gene; V was cut back by 1 base and J by 6 bases. There are 15 residues in the CDR3. Germline V gene sequence: CDR1 DFQATT, CDR2 SNEGSKA (reference sequence). DNA of the CDR3: TGCAGTGCTAGAGTTGCGGGACTAGCGGGAGTCGAGCAGTACTTC. Its translation is CSARVAGLAGVEQYF.

J is TRBJ2-2 and V is TRBV6-1; tentatively, D is TRBD1 or TRBD2 (5 bases each). The V gene lost 6 bases and the J gene lost 2 bases, with 13 bases spanning the gap. CDR1 is MNHNS and CDR2 is SASEGT in the germline V gene. This CDR3 has 15 residues. Written as DNA, the CDR3 is TGTGCCAGCAGAGATCGGGACCGAAACACCGGGGAGCTGTTTTTT. Its protein product is CASRDRDRNTGELFF.

The J gene is TRBJ1-1, the V gene TRBV12-3 or TRBV12-4; D is ambiguous. The CDR3 has 14 amino acids. With 5 bases removed from V and 0 bases from J, the gap between germline ends came to 10 bases. The DNA for the CDR3 is TGTGCCAGCAGTCTCCGGGCCGTGAACACTGAAGCTTTCTTT. Its protein is CASSLRAVNTEAFF.

This clonotype was detected many times. The chain employs TRBV12-3 or TRBV12-4 and TRBJ1-2; D might be TRBD1 (6 bases). The V end lost 6 bases, the J end lost 4 bases, and 15 bases lay between the germline ends. The CDR3 is made up of 14 amino acids. CDR3 sequence: CASRLPRGGYGYTF. CDR3 in DNA: TGTGCCAGCAGACTACCGAGAGGGGGCTATGGCTACACCTTC.

The chain uses TRBV5-1 and TRBJ1-2; no clear D gene. Per germline, CDR1 SGHRS and CDR2 YFSETQ. The CDR3 is 15 residues long. V was pared by 0 bases and J by 4 bases, with 13 bases between. The CDR3: CASSLAPDPFYGYTF. CDR3 in DNA: TGCGCCAGCAGCTTGGCCCCGGACCCCTTCTATGGCTACACCTTC.

Many counts were recorded for this clonotype. V usage is TRBV29-1 and J usage is TRBJ2-7, with no clear D. This CDR3 has 16 residues. V lost 0 bases and J 0 bases, leaving 15 bases between the germline ends. CDR1 and CDR2 (germline): SQVTM, ANQGSEA. CDR3 coding DNA: TGCAGCGTTGAAGAGGCTTCAGGCGGAAGCTCCTACGAGCAGTACTTC. Its protein is CSVEEASGGSSYEQYF.

This chain uses TRBV28 with TRBJ2-5, with TRBD1 matching 9 bases. J lost 3 bases, V lost 5 bases, and 13 bases had no gene match. This CDR3 spans 17 amino acids. Germline V CDR1 and CDR2: MDHEN, SYDVKM. DNA of the CDR3: TGTGCCAGCAGTGGCTCGACGGGACAGGGCGTAAAAGAGACCCAGTACTTC. Protein product: CASSGSTGQGVKETQYF.

This clonotype occurred many times. This chain links TRBV2 with TRBJ1-5; D is unresolved. This CDR3 contains 13 residues. V lost 6 bases and J lost 6, with 12 bases in between. Germline assignment: CDR1 SNHLY and CDR2 FYNNEI. Here the CDR3 reads CASSPLAGQPQHF. The DNA for the CDR3 is TGTGCCAGCAGCCCACTGGCGGGTCAGCCCCAGCATTTT.

This chain links TRBV6-1 with TRBJ1-2, with 8 bases fitting TRBD1. V shed 3 bases and J 8 bases; nucleotides not matched to a gene: 5. This CDR3 has 13 residues. Germline V gene lookup returns CDR1 MNHNS and CDR2 SASEGT. In DNA, the CDR3 is TGTGCCAGCAGTGAGCAGGGGGCGAGGGGCTACACCTTC. Its protein product is CASSEQGARGYTF.

This clonotype was detected many times. This chain connects TRBV24-1 to TRBJ1-2; D remains unclear. Trimming removed 3 bases from V and 2 bases from J, with 9 bases in between. The V gene's germline CDR1 is KGHDR and CDR2 SFDVKD. The CDR3 length is 14 residues. The CDR3 nucleotides are TGTGCCACCAGTGATCCCTTGAAAAACTATGGCTACACCTTC. This sequence encodes CATSDPLKNYGYTF.

This clonotype was counted many times. V usage is TRBV12-3 or TRBV12-4 and J usage is TRBJ2-7; 8 nucleotides line up with TRBD1. This CDR3 spans 17 amino acids. The J segment lost 2 bases and the V segment lost 3 bases, leaving 12 bases of the junction unmatched. Written as DNA, the CDR3 is TGTGCCAGCAGTTTTCGGGGGCCGACAGGGGTAACCTACGAGCAGTACTTC. It specifies CASSFRGPTGVTYEQYF.

The chain recombines TRBV30 with TRBJ2-5; D is perhaps TRBD2 (6 bases). Germline CDR1 GTSNPN, CDR2 SVGIG (reference sequence). The V gene lost 3 bases and the J gene lost 5 bases, with 16 bases spanning the gap. The CDR3 spans 14 residues. The DNA for the CDR3 is TGTGCCTGGAGCGGTAGTCCCCGGGGGGAGACCCAGTACTTC. Protein product: CAWSGSPRGETQYF.